This TCR beta chain was profiled in a study of OX40 agonist ivuxolimab in advanced cancers. Study outcomes and limitations: Compared with CD4+, CD8+ T cells on average had more expanded clones.

In germline, CDR1 is SGHNT, CDR2 YYREEE (reference sequence). The CDR3 loop spans 15 amino acids. Trimming shortened V by 0 bases and J by 6 bases, and 12 bases separated the two germline ends. Assay: immunoSEQ multiplex PCR; the TCRdb copy retains only in-frame clones and omits some. The sample lists 55,000 to 65,000 clones; 70% to 90% were seen once. Note on this clone: The antigen remains undetermined.

This sequence joins TRBV5-4 and TRBJ2-2; D perhaps matches TRBD2 (5 bases). This TCR came from an adult with an advanced solid tumor such as melanoma, head and neck, liver or kidney cancer. Material: CD4+ or CD8+ T cells sorted from blood, obtained in a trial of the OX40 agonist ivuxolimab. The CDR3 is CASSLAADFSGELFF. The CDR3 coding sequence is TGTGCCAGCAGCTTGGCTGCGGACTTCTCCGGGGAGCTGTTTTTT.